This T cell receptor (beta chain) was obtained from a study of T cells expressing NK-cell markers. One entry per CDR3 protein, without DNA, is what TCRdb gives after re-calling the 5' RACE reads. The sample shows fewer than 400,000 distinct CDR3 sequences, and about 11% sits with its ten largest clones. This CDR3 comprises 14 residues. Sequenced sample: blood T cells: a sorted CD56 or NKG2C T cell subset, CD4+ or CD8+ T cells, or bulk PBMC T cells (not recorded which). The TCR comes from a woman aged 45-65 years in good health. V gene TRBV12-3 or TRBV12-4 combines with J gene TRBJ1-2. The chain's CDR3 is CASSLIPVDYGYTF.